These 26 T cell receptor beta chains were sequenced from one sample in a study of blood T cells in healthy people across ages. For the second PCR, which ran for about 7 to 12 cycles, a sample-barcoded 5' primer and a J-beta primer mix were used. TCRdb reprocessed the 5' RACE reads with MiXCR, giving one entry per CDR3 protein. Of under 2,000,000 distinct CDR3 sequences listed, around 50% were seen once; the top ten hold over 2%. Sequencing used blood. Source of these receptors: a middle-aged woman in good health.

The rearrangement links TRBV10-3 to TRBJ2-7; TRBD1 might be the D (6 bases). Germline V gene lookup returns CDR1 ENHRY and CDR2 SYGVKD. CDR3 length: 13 amino acids. V was shortened by 7 bases and J by 7 bases, with 17 bases between the two germline ends. CDR3 sequence: CAIKSRQVEEQYF. In DNA, the CDR3 is TGTGCCATCAAGAGTAGACAGGTTGAAGAGCAGTACTTC.

V and J are TRBV6-2 or TRBV6-3 and TRBJ1-5; 7 bases agree with TRBD1. This CDR3 has 17 amino acids. The J segment lost 2 bases and the V segment lost 6 bases, leaving 13 bases of the junction unmatched. Germline lookup yields CDR1 MNHEY and CDR2 SVGEGT. The DNA for the CDR3 is TGTGCCAGCAGCCCCCCGAACCGACAGGGCGGCAATCAGCCCCAGCATTTT. Translated, it gives CASSPPNRQGGNQPQHF.

In this sample, this clonotype turned up a few times. V is TRBV6-5 and J is TRBJ2-1; TRBD1 or TRBD2 may be the D gene (6 bases each). Per germline, CDR1 MNHEY and CDR2 SVGAGI. V was pared by 0 bases and J by 1 base, with 16 bases between. The CDR3 is 18 amino acids. CDR3 sequence (DNA): TGTGCCAGCAGTTACTCCCCTTTGGGGGGCAGGTCCTACAATGAGCAGTTCTTC. Amino acids: CASSYSPLGGRSYNEQFF.

The chain combines TRBV7-6 with TRBJ1-1, with D uncertain. The ends were cut back, 4 bases at V and 6 bases at J, with 15 bases in the middle. CDR3 length equals 14 residues. Germline V gene lookup returns CDR1 SGHVS and CDR2 FNYEAQ. In DNA, the CDR3 is TGTGCCAGCAGCTACGGTCCTCTTGGATCTGAAGCTTTCTTT. Translated: CASSYGPLGSEAFF.

This clonotype was seen only a few times. This chain uses TRBV25-1 with TRBJ1-2; TRBD1 matches 7 bases. The CDR3 totals 18 residues. Looked up from germline, CDR1 is MGHDK and CDR2 is SYGVNS. J lost 1 base, V lost 2 bases, and 13 bases had no gene match. The CDR3 nucleotides read TGTGCCAGCAGTGAAGGCCTCACAGGGGAGTGGGTTAACTATGGCTACACCTTC. This encodes CASSEGLTGEWVNYGYTF.

On this clonotype itself: This is likely a read error, given that the CDR3 carries no conserved phenylalanine or tryptophan at its end. The chain uses TRBV5-6 and TRBJ2-5; 11 nucleotides align to TRBD2. This CDR3 comprises 16 residues. J lost 11 bases, V lost 1 base, and 13 bases had no gene match. Germline values: CDR1 SGHDT, CDR2 YYEEEE. The CDR3 DNA reads as TGTGCCAGCAGCTTGCTGGGACTAGCGGCAAACAATGAGCAGTACTAC. Amino acid sequence: CASSLLGLAANNEQYY.

In the case of this clonotype: One base away lies a much larger clone, so this may be a sequencing read error. The gene calls are TRBV7-2 and TRBJ2-3; D gene ambiguous. Trimming took off 5 bases at V and 4 bases at J, with 10 bases between the two ends. The length of the CDR3 is 13 residues. Germline-derived CDR1 and CDR2 are SGHTA and FQGNSA. The CDR3 DNA follows: TGTGCCAGCAGCGTGATGGTGGCAGATACGCAGTATTTT. It specifies CASSVMVADTQYF. The full variable domain, completed using reference TRBV7-2 and TRBJ2-3, is GAGVSQSPSNKVTEKGKDVELRCDPISGHTALYWYRQSLGQGLEFLIYFQGNSAPDKSGLPSDRFSAERTGGSVSTLTIQRTQQEDSAVYLCASSVMVADTQYFGPGTRLTVL.

J is TRBJ2-4 and V is TRBV6-2 or TRBV6-3; no firm D call. V lost 2 bases and J lost 4, with 9 bases in between. Germline lookup yields CDR1 MNHEY and CDR2 SVGEGT. The CDR3 is made up of 14 amino acids. CDR3 residues: CASSYGQKKNIQYF. The DNA for the CDR3 is TGTGCCAGCAGTTACGGTCAGAAGAAAAACATTCAGTACTTC.

This clonotype appeared a few times. This chain uses TRBV28 with TRBJ2-7, with D tentatively TRBD1 (6 bases). The CDR3 totals 13 residues. The germline CDR1 and CDR2 sequences are MDHEN and SYDVKM. Deletions cut 3 bases from V and 7 bases from J, with 13 bases between. The CDR3 DNA follows: TGTGCCAGCAGTTTTACAGGGTTCTGGGAGCAGTACTTC. This translates into CASSFTGFWEQYF.

The J gene is TRBJ2-7, the V gene TRBV4-3; 8 bases map to TRBD2. The CDR3 loop spans 18 amino acids. V shed 0 bases, J shed 7 bases, and the junction held 17 bases outside the gene matches. Germline V gene lookup returns CDR1 LGHNA and CDR2 YSLEER. In DNA form, the CDR3 reads TGCGCCAGCAGCCAAGATTTTGGGGGCCTTAGCGGGGCTAATGAGCAGTACTTC. Translation: CASSQDFGGLSGANEQYF.

A few counts support this clonotype. The chain has TRBV5-1 and TRBJ2-5; D is undetermined. The germline V gene encodes CDR1 SGHRS and CDR2 YFSETQ. Trimming removed 3 bases from V and 4 bases from J, with 13 bases in between. This CDR3 contains 14 residues. DNA of the CDR3: TGCGCCAGCAGCTCCTCCCCGACGGGAGAGACCCAGTACTTC. It encodes CASSSSPTGETQYF.

This chain links TRBV6-5 with TRBJ1-2; D is unresolved. CDR1 and CDR2 from the germline V gene are MNHEY and SVGAGI. V lost 5 bases, J lost 2 bases, and 15 bases lay in between. This CDR3 is 15 amino acids long. The DNA for the CDR3 is TGTGCCAGCAGTACGACCCGCCGGCTAAACTATGGCTACACCTTC. Translated, it gives CASSTTRRLNYGYTF.

This chain connects TRBV11-2 to TRBJ2-3; 7 bases are a match to TRBD1. V was clipped by 2 bases and J by 6 bases; unmatched bases: 5. Germline V gene sequence: CDR1 SGHAT, CDR2 FQNNGV. This CDR3 contains 14 residues. DNA for the CDR3: TGTGCCAGCAGCTTACTCCCCAGGGGGGATACGCAGTATTTT. As protein: CASSLLPRGDTQYF.

V usage is TRBV19 and J usage is TRBJ1-1; tentatively, D is TRBD1 (5 bases). Trimming pared 1 base from V and 1 base from J, leaving 13 bases between. The CDR3 has 16 residues. Per the germline V gene, CDR1 is LNHDA and CDR2 is SQIVND (reference sequence). In DNA form, the CDR3 reads TGTGCCAGTAGTATAGGTGACAGTGCGGGGAACACTGAAGCTTTCTTT. This gives the protein CASSIGDSAGNTEAFF.

The chain combines TRBV10-1 with TRBJ1-2, with no clear D. The CDR3 consists of 14 residues. Trimming removed 0 bases from V and 6 bases from J, with 11 bases in between. Germline V gene lookup returns CDR1 WNHNN and CDR2 SYGVQD (reference sequence). CDR3: CASSESPRADGYTF. The CDR3 DNA sequence: TGCGCCAGCAGTGAGTCCCCCCGAGCGGATGGCTACACCTTC.

The V and J genes are TRBV12-3 or TRBV12-4 and TRBJ2-1; 10 bases agree with TRBD1. The CDR3 runs to 16 residues. The V and J ends lost 5 bases and 5 bases, in that order; junction bases with no gene match: 9. CDR3 residues: CASSQLQGQGNNEQFF. The CDR3 DNA is TGTGCCAGCAGTCAGTTACAGGGACAGGGGAACAATGAGCAGTTCTTC.

Only one count was recorded for this clonotype. A junction end diverges from the germline sequence, so it may reflect a read error. The V and J genes are TRBV9 and TRBJ1-6, with TRBD1 matching 9 bases. This CDR3 is built from 16 residues. Per the germline V gene, CDR1 is SGDLS and CDR2 is YYNGEE. This CDR3 is CASSTGGGSYNSLLHF. In DNA, the CDR3 is TGTGCCAGCAGCACAGGGGGCGGCTCCTATAATTCACTCCTCCACTTT.

The chain joins TRBV7-9 to TRBJ2-1, with TRBD1 matching 7 bases. The J segment lost 2 bases and the V segment lost 4 bases, leaving 17 bases of the junction unmatched. This CDR3 has 19 residues. Germline CDR1 and CDR2: SEHNR and FQNEAQ (reference sequence). The CDR3: CASSYPTGLGEPTYNEQFF. The CDR3 region has the DNA TGTGCCAGCAGCTACCCGACAGGGTTGGGGGAGCCTACCTACAATGAGCAGTTCTTC.

This clonotype occurred a few times. The chain employs TRBV5-1 and TRBJ1-1; maybe TRBD1 (5 bases). Germline V CDR1 and CDR2: SGHRS, YFSETQ. V was cut by 0 bases and J by 2 bases, with 8 bases left in between. CDR3 size: 14 residues. The CDR3 DNA follows: TGCGCCAGCAGCTTGGAGGACACTAACACTGAAGCTTTCTTT. It is translated as CASSLEDTNTEAFF.

V and J are TRBV10-1 and TRBJ2-4, with D maybe TRBD1 (6 bases). Germline CDR1 is WNHNN and CDR2 is SYGVQD (reference sequence). V lost 0 bases to trimming and J lost 6 bases, with 15 bases between them. The CDR3 sequence is 16 residues long. CDR3 loop: CASSESIGTSGNIQYF. Written as DNA, the CDR3 is TGCGCCAGCAGTGAGTCGATAGGGACAAGCGGAAACATTCAGTACTTC.

Many counts were recorded for this clonotype. The chain recombines TRBV7-6 with TRBJ2-3; 11 bases are a match to TRBD2. Germline V lookup: CDR1 SGHVS, CDR2 FNYEAQ. This CDR3 is 16 amino acids long. V lost 5 bases to trimming and J lost 4 bases; unmatched junction nucleotides: 8. The CDR3 loop is CASSAASGGYPDTQYF. CDR3 nucleotide sequence: TGTGCCAGCAGCGCCGCTAGCGGGGGGTATCCAGATACGCAGTATTTT.

The V gene is TRBV28, the J gene TRBJ1-5, with D possibly matching TRBD1 (6 bases). The CDR3 has 14 amino acids. The ends were cut back, 6 bases at V and 5 bases at J, with 14 bases in the middle. CDR1 is MDHEN and CDR2 is SYDVKM in the germline V gene. The CDR3 loop reads CASSRQGLDQPQHF. CDR3 sequence (DNA): TGTGCCAGCAGCCGGCAGGGGTTGGATCAGCCCCAGCATTTT.

This clonotype was observed a few times. The genes are TRBV7-2 and TRBJ2-5; D may be TRBD2 (6 bases). Per germline, CDR1 SGHTA and CDR2 FQGNSA. The CDR3 spans 15 residues. Trimming removed 5 bases from V and 5 bases from J, with 18 bases in between. The CDR3 DNA sequence: TGTGCCAGCAGCACCTCCCGGAGGGCGGGGGAGACCCAGTACTTC. It translates to CASSTSRRAGETQYF.

The chain has TRBV13 and TRBJ1-5; D call uncertain. Trimming pared 2 bases from V and 6 bases from J, leaving 14 bases between. CDR3 length equals 15 residues. Germline V lookup: CDR1 PRHDT, CDR2 FYEKMQ (reference sequence). The DNA of the CDR3 is TGTGCCAGCAGCTTATGGTCCGTCAGTCCTCAGCCCCAGCATTTT. This codes for CASSLWSVSPQPQHF. The variable domain in full, with the rest retrieved from reference TRBV13 and TRBJ1-5, is AAGVIQSPRHLIKEKRETATLKCYPIPRHDTVYWYQQGPGQDPQFLISFYEKMQSDKGSIPDRFSAQQFSDYHSELNMSSLELGDSALYFCASSLWSVSPQPQHFGDGTRLSIL.

Comment on this clonotype: One end of the junction fails to match germline, which may point to a read error. This chain links TRBV28 with TRBJ1-1; D unclear. This CDR3 is 13 amino acids long. Germline V gene data show CDR1 as MDHEN and CDR2 as SYDVKM. CDR3 loop: CASGLLGNTEAFF. The CDR3 DNA reads TGTGCCAGCGGTTTATTAGGGAACACTGAAGCTTTCTTT.

The chain has TRBV20-1 and TRBJ2-3, with D maybe TRBD2 (6 bases). The CDR3 has 15 residues. Trimming took 6 bases from V and 2 from J, leaving 18 bases between them. Germline V CDR1 and CDR2: DFQATT, SNEGSKA (reference sequence). The CDR3 loop reads CSATPRGGNTDTQYF. CDR3 DNA sequence: TGCAGTGCAACCCCCCGAGGAGGGAACACAGATACGCAGTATTTT.